This TCR beta chain comes out of a study of blood T cell repertoires in COVID-19. Study context: Sources were T cells, B-cell-depleted T cells, or PBMCs; the material itself was cDNA or gDNA.

This CDR3 contains 16 residues. Trimming removed 0 bases from V and 6 bases from J; junction bases left unmatched: 6. The germline V gene has CDR1 SGHDT and CDR2 YYEEEE. In the source study's methods: Quantification of nucleated cells was approximated via reference gene primer amplification. TCRdb's table, derived via immunoSEQ multiplex PCR, lists solely in-frame clones and lacks some. From that table come the V and J calls and clone size; the DNA was used to work out D and trimming. The sample has about 290,000 clones; approximately 86% are singletons. Sequencing was performed on peripheral blood. The genes are TRBV5-6 and TRBJ1-4, with 9 bases identical to TRBD1. This TCR was sampled from a woman aged 50 to 60 with active or convalescent COVID-19. As DNA, the CDR3 is TGTGCCAGCAGCTTGGCCGGGACAGGGTCCTATGAAAAACTGTTTTTT. Its translation: CASSLAGTGSYEKLFF.